This TCR beta chain was captured by sequencing in a study of blood T cell repertoires in COVID-19. Study overall: The analysed material was cDNA or gDNA that came from T cells, B-cell-depleted T cells, or PBMCs.

CDR1 is SGHNT and CDR2 is YYREEE in the germline V gene (reference sequence). This CDR3 is built from 13 residues. V was shortened by 0 bases and J by 5 bases, with 7 bases between the two germline ends. TCRdb's copy holds only in-frame clones and misses some; the assay was immunoSEQ multiplex PCR. Of approximately 170,000 clones in the sample, about 84% are singletons; the top ten hold around 12%. The source is a man aged 45-65 years who had recovered from COVID-19. The sample was PBMCs or T cells enriched from blood (not recorded which). This rearrangement joins TRBV5-4 to TRBJ2-3; D call uncertain. This CDR3 reads CASSLGERDTQYF. The CDR3 DNA is TGTGCCAGCAGCTTGGGCGAGCGAGATACGCAGTATTTT. The full variable domain, with the rest looked up from reference TRBV5-4 and TRBJ2-3, is ETGVTQSPTHLIKTRGQQVTLRCSSQSGHNTVSWYQQALGQGPQFIFQYYREEENGRGNFPPRFSGLQFPNYSSELNVNALELDDSALYLCASSLGERDTQYFGPGTRLTVL.